This T cell receptor (beta chain) was found in a study of cytomegalovirus exposure and HLA in healthy donors. Study-level points and caveats: Through in vitro validation, a few CMV-associated chains were shown to be specific for CMV antigens. Roughly even sequencing depth across donors was the assumption behind the presence/absence analyses. A later analysis reportedly found that, within productive TCRs, an Asian-associated ancestry cluster had fewer N-insertions than the mean observed across the approximately 700 donors.

J lost 4 bases, V lost 2 bases, and 9 bases had no gene match. The CDR3 sequence is 15 residues long. Per the germline V gene, CDR1 is GTSNPN and CDR2 is SVGIG (reference sequence). Primers included in the PCR were 60 Vbeta and 13 Jbeta primers. Assay: immunoSEQ multiplex PCR; the TCRdb copy retains only in-frame clones and omits some. The sample includes 100,000 to 150,000 clones, about 80% of them seen just once. This clone showed up just a few times. The antigen remains unidentified. Sequencing was done on a sample of PBMCs. This clonotype originated in a man aged 35 to 55 in good health and CMV-seronegative. J is TRBJ1-1 and V is TRBV30, with TRBD1 identical over 8 bases. The CDR3 nucleotides are TGTGCCTGGAGTCCAGGGGGCGGAAGGGGCACTGAAGCTTTCTTT. It specifies CAWSPGGGRGTEAFF.